This TCR beta chain appears in the sequencing data of a study of response to subunit inactivated influenza vaccine. Via MiXCR, TCRdb re-called the RT-PCR reads, giving one row per CDR3 protein. The sample consists of about 540,000 distinct CDR3 sequences, roughly 23% of them appearing once. This clonotype was found a few times. Its specificity is unknown. Notes on the study in general: The authors offered the suggestion that each seasonal influenza vaccination recruits few new T cells.

This sample was shared with a second study, whose subject was T cells expressing NK-cell markers. That work states: Synthesis of TCR beta cDNA relied on 5'RACE template switching carrying UMIs. Investigators obtained TCR beta repertoires from sorted CD3+CD56+NKG2C+, CD3+CD56+NKG2C- and CD3+CD56-NKG2C+ T cells. The authors restricted sorting to alpha-beta TCR T cells with an anti-gamma-delta TCR antibody in several experiments. Each of 6 or 7 donors carried dominant NKG2C+ clonotypes accounting for about 1.0-7.0% of CD8+ T cells.

The origin of this receptor is a man between 45 and 60 years old who received an inactivated influenza vaccine. The sequences come from CD4+ T cells sorted from PBMCs, collected roughly 12 days after vaccination.

The CDR3 sequence: CASSLGQAANEAFF. The CDR3, as DNA: TGTGCCAGCAGTTTGGGACAGGCAGCAAATGAAGCTTTCTTT. The chain has TRBV12-3 or TRBV12-4 and TRBJ1-1; 8 positions match TRBD1. V dropped 3 bases and J dropped 7; count of bases not matched to a gene: 7. The CDR3 has 14 amino acids.